These 30 T cell receptor beta chains originate from one sample sequenced in a study of tumor-infiltrating lymphocytes in primary liver carcinoma. Co-extraction of RNA and DNA was performed on about 18-30 mg of unsorted bulk tissue. Synthesis of TCR beta cDNA was carried out from 500 ng total RNA with a constant-region primer. Slightly modified ARM-PCR served as the procedure for the TCR beta libraries. These libraries came from three rounds of nested multiplex PCR. TRBV1-TRBV30 forward and Cbeta reverse primers drove the first two roughly 10-cycle rounds. MiXCR, run by TCRdb on the multiplex PCR reads, gives a single entry per CDR3 protein. Among about 54,000 distinct CDR3 sequences listed, about 70% were seen once. The sequenced sample was liver tumor tissue from sampling region 2. Subset of the sample: tumor region T2, inferior pole. The receptors originated from a man aged 40-49 years with primary liver carcinoma and hepatitis B virus infection.

With respect to this clonotype: The CDR3 does not end in the conserved phenylalanine or tryptophan, so this is likely a read error. The chain carries TRBV4-1 and TRBJ2-1, with TRBD2 matching over 9 bases. The germline V gene has CDR1 MGHRA and CDR2 YSYEKL. The CDR3 is made up of 16 amino acids. In DNA form, the CDR3 reads TGCGTCAGCAGCCAACGCGGACTAGCGAGCTACAATGAGCAGTTCTTA. Translation gives CVSSQRGLASYNEQFL.

A remark on this clonotype: The CDR3 ends on some other residue instead of the conserved phenylalanine or tryptophan, so this is likely a read error. V usage is TRBV12-3 or TRBV12-4 and J usage is TRBJ2-2; D gene uncertain. This CDR3 is 14 amino acids long. The CDR3 spells CASSRNLNTGELFS. As DNA, the CDR3 is TGTGCCAGCAGTCGCAACTTGAACACAGGGGAGCTGTTTTCT.

The chain links TRBV6-5 to TRBJ2-7, with 10 bases identical to TRBD1. Per the germline V gene, CDR1 is MNHEY and CDR2 is SVGAGI. The V gene end was trimmed by 10 bases and the J gene end by 1 base; junction bases not matched to a gene: 13. The CDR3 totals 16 residues. The CDR3: CANSKSGTGDSYEQYF. The CDR3 DNA reads TGTGCCAACAGCAAGTCCGGGACAGGGGATTCCTACGAGCAGTACTTC.

Regarding this clonotype: A junction boundary mismatches the germline segment, possibly from a read error. V and J are TRBV11-1 and TRBJ1-4, with a possible D match to TRBD1 (5 bases). Germline-derived CDR1 and CDR2 are SGHAT and FQDESV (reference sequence). The CDR3 sequence is 15 residues long. The CDR3 sequence is CASSHNRGPNEKQFF. CDR3 coding DNA: TGTGCCAGCAGTCACAATAGGGGACCTAATGAAAAACAGTTTTTT.

This clonotype was seen a single time. A read error may account for a junction end that differs from germline. The chain carries TRBV6-6 and TRBJ2-3, with D tentatively TRBD2 (5 bases). Germline V gene lookup returns CDR1 MNHNY and CDR2 SVGAGI (reference sequence). The CDR3 contains 12 residues. CDR3: CATREAGDTQYF. The CDR3 DNA reads as TGTGCCACCAGAGAGGCCGGGGATACGCAATATTTT.

The sample holds one count of this clonotype. A junction boundary mismatches the germline segment, possibly from a read error. This chain joins TRBV6-5 and TRBJ1-4; TRBD1 aligns across 7 bases. Germline-derived CDR1 and CDR2 are MNHEY and SVGAGI. The length of the CDR3 is 12 residues. CDR3 DNA: TGCGCCACCCGACAGGGAGTTGAAAAACTGTTTTTT. Amino acids: CATRQGVEKLFF.

V usage is TRBV4-1 and J usage is TRBJ2-7; either TRBD1 or TRBD2 may supply D (6 bases each). The CDR3 loop spans 15 amino acids. The germline V and J ends were trimmed by 4 bases and 5 bases, with 18 bases remaining between them. The germline CDR1 and CDR2 sequences are MGHRA and YSYEKL. CDR3 loop: CASSRLFGGVDEQYF. CDR3 coding DNA: TGCGCCAGCAGCCGGTTGTTCGGGGGCGTTGACGAGCAGTACTTC.

This clonotype appeared a single time. An end of the junction differs from the germline gene, which may be a read error. This chain links TRBV11-2 with TRBJ2-7; 8 positions match TRBD1. Germline CDR1 SGHAT, CDR2 FQNNGV. This CDR3 has 15 amino acids. DNA of the CDR3: TGTGTCAGCAGCTTAGGCAGGGGGCTTACCTACGATCAATACTTC. Translation: CVSSLGRGLTYDQYF.

With respect to this clonotype: Just one base apart from a much larger clone, this may be a read error. The V and J genes are TRBV5-1 and TRBJ2-3, with a tentative D call TRBD1 (5 bases). The CDR3 consists of 15 residues. The germline V gene encodes CDR1 SGHRS and CDR2 YFSETQ. The CDR3 protein is CVSSLGTGHTDTQYF. CDR3 sequence (DNA): TGCGTCAGCAGCTTGGGCACAGGCCACACAGATACGCAGTATTTT.

Concerning this clonotype itself: This sequence may be a read error, since a much larger clone differs from it by one base. This sequence joins TRBV28 and TRBJ2-3; no firm D call. The V gene's germline CDR1 is MDHEN and CDR2 SYDVKM. V was pared by 3 bases and J by 8 bases, with 9 bases between. The CDR3 is 12 residues long. As DNA, the CDR3 is TGTGCCAGCAGTTTGCTGTTTGGTACGCAGTATTTT. Translated: CASSLLFGTQYF.

As to this clonotype: This sequence may be a read error, since a much larger clone differs from it by one base. The rearrangement uses TRBV5-5 and TRBJ2-7, with 7 bases aligning to TRBD2. The CDR3 sequence is 15 residues long. CDR1 is SGHKS, CDR2 YYEKEE, per germline (reference sequence). The CDR3 coding sequence is TGTGCCAGCGGCTTGGTGGGGGGGGGACCTTACGAGCAGTACTTC. Residues: CASGLVGGGPYEQYF.

About this clonotype: The junction differs from germline at one of its ends, possibly a read error. This sequence joins TRBV7-9 and TRBJ2-5; 10 positions agree with TRBD1. The CDR3 is made up of 16 amino acids. Germline V gene data show CDR1 as SEHNR and CDR2 as FQNEAQ (reference sequence). The CDR3 DNA reads TGTGCCAGCAACTCAAGGGACAGGGGAGTGGAAGAGACGCAGTACTTC. It yields the protein CASNSRDRGVEETQYF.

With respect to this clonotype: A junction end diverges from the germline sequence, so it may reflect a read error. This chain connects TRBV29-1 to TRBJ2-7; maybe TRBD2 (5 bases). This CDR3 spans 12 amino acids. The germline gives CDR1 SQVTM, CDR2 ANQGSEA. CDR3 protein: CSLEDLGRELYF. As DNA, the CDR3 is TGCAGCCTTGAAGATCTAGGGAGAGAGCTGTACTTC.

Note on this clonotype: Its ends do not fully match the called genes, so a read error is possible. This chain uses TRBV6-1 with TRBJ2-1, with TRBD1 matching over 8 bases. The CDR3 has 14 residues. CDR1 MNHNS and CDR2 SASEGT come from the germline V gene. This CDR3 reads CVSSEPDRGGERFF. CDR3 nucleotide sequence: TGTGTCAGCAGTGAACCCGACAGGGGAGGAGAGCGGTTCTTC.

Details on this clonotype: This clone may be a read error of a much larger clone one base away. The J gene is TRBJ1-2, the V gene TRBV5-1; no definite D call. CDR3 length: 15 amino acids. CDR1 and CDR2 (germline): SGHRS, YFSETQ. The CDR3: CASSLAAGANYGHTF. The CDR3 DNA sequence: TGCGCCAGCAGCTTGGCGGCAGGTGCTAACTATGGCCACACCTTC.

Notes on this clonotype: Here the CDR3 omits its conserved ending phenylalanine or tryptophan, so a read error is the likely source. V usage is TRBV11-2 and J usage is TRBJ2-1, with 7 bases lining up with TRBD2. Germline-derived CDR1 and CDR2 are SGHAT and FQNNGV. This CDR3 has 16 residues. Trimming cost V 3 bases and J 12 bases; bases outside gene matches: 17. CDR3 DNA sequence: TGTGCCAGCAGCTTGGATATCGGACTAGGCATGGGTGGGCAGTTCTTA. It specifies CASSLDIGLGMGGQFL.

Worth noting for this clonotype: The junction shows a germline mismatch at one end, possibly a read error. V gene TRBV11-2 combines with J gene TRBJ1-2; possible D gene TRBD1, 5 bases. CDR1 is SGHAT, CDR2 FQNNGV, per germline. The CDR3 totals 13 residues. The CDR3 is CASSLEGDYGCAF. The CDR3 DNA reads as TGTGCCAGCAGCTTAGAGGGGGACTATGGCTGCGCCTTC.

A remark on this clonotype: The junction shows a germline mismatch at one end, possibly a read error. The chain is built from TRBV6-2 or TRBV6-3 and TRBJ2-3; D is perhaps TRBD1 or TRBD2 (6 bases each). Germline CDR1 MNHEY, CDR2 SVGEGT. This CDR3 has 15 residues. CDR3 residues: CASSYWDTSIDTQYF. In DNA form, the CDR3 reads TGTGCCAGCAGTTACTGGGACACTAGCATAGATACGCAGTATTTT.

CDR3 residues: CASSQERLGGGGAQYF. In DNA form, the CDR3 reads TGTGCCAGCAGCCAAGAAAGGTTGGGGGGAGGAGGGGCCCAGTACTTC. This sequence joins TRBV4-2 and TRBJ2-5, with TRBD2 as a possible D gene (6 bases). Trimming pared 0 bases from V and 9 bases from J, leaving 20 bases between. This CDR3 is built from 16 residues. Germline loops: CDR1 LGHNA, CDR2 YNFKEQ.

Points on this clonotype: The junction shows a germline mismatch at one end, possibly a read error. This chain connects TRBV12-3 or TRBV12-4 to TRBJ1-4; D call uncertain. CDR3 size: 15 residues. CDR3 coding DNA: TGTGACAGCAGCTTAGCGCTCGGTGGAGGGGAAAAACTGTTTTTT. This sequence encodes CDSSLALGGGEKLFF.

As regards this clonotype: The conserved phenylalanine or tryptophan normally closing the CDR3 is absent here, so this likely arose from a read error. This rearrangement joins TRBV6-1 to TRBJ2-1; TRBD1 aligns across 9 bases. V trimming: 10 bases; J trimming: 7 bases; junction bases outside the gene matches: 5. Germline CDR1 reads MNHNS; CDR2 reads SASEGT. The CDR3 spans 12 residues. The DNA of the CDR3 is TGTGCCACGGGACAGGGATGGAATGAGCAGTTCTCC. It encodes CATGQGWNEQFS.

This clonotype is medium-sized by share. The chain combines TRBV11-2 with TRBJ2-7; D possibly uses TRBD1 or TRBD2 (6 bases each). The CDR3 length is 22 residues. V was cut by 0 bases and J by 3 bases, with 33 bases left in between. CDR1 and CDR2 (germline): SGHAT, FQNNGV. The CDR3 protein is CASSLDPEDPGGPPYFFYEQYF. CDR3 coding DNA: TGTGCCAGCAGCTTAGATCCGGAGGATCCCGGGGGCCCACCTTATTTTTTCTACGAGCAGTACTTC.

On this clonotype: The CDR3 does not close with the conserved phenylalanine or tryptophan, likely indicating a read error. V usage is TRBV13 and J usage is TRBJ2-7; D is undetermined. Per germline, CDR1 PRHDT and CDR2 FYEKMQ (reference sequence). The V gene lost 3 bases and the J gene lost 10 bases, with 10 bases spanning the gap. This CDR3 has 11 residues. The CDR3 loop is CASSLKGEQYS. The CDR3 DNA is TGTGCCAGCAGCTTGAAGGGCGAACAGTACTCC.

The chain employs TRBV11-2 and TRBJ2-1, with D possibly being TRBD2 (5 bases). The CDR3 is 22 residues long. Germline CDR1 SGHAT, CDR2 FQNNGV. Trimming cost V 5 bases and J 0 bases, with 32 bases left between them. The CDR3 sequence: CASSLSYRGPVKHVRSYNEQFF. CDR3 sequence (DNA): TGTGCCAGCAGCCTCTCCTATCGGGGTCCCGTGAAACATGTTCGCTCCTACAATGAGCAGTTCTTC.

In DNA, the CDR3 is TGTGCCAGCGGCCTATCAGGGACTAGCGGGAAAGGTGAGCAGTTCTTC. It translates to CASGLSGTSGKGEQFF. The chain employs TRBV11-3 and TRBJ2-1; 13 bases align to TRBD2. CDR1 is SGHNT, CDR2 YENEEA, per germline. The CDR3 has 16 residues. Germline trimming cut 8 bases from V and 9 bases from J; bases unmatched to any gene: 13.

As for this clonotype: Since no conserved phenylalanine or tryptophan closes the CDR3, a read error is the likely cause. The V call is TRBV6-2 or TRBV6-3, the J call TRBJ2-3, with TRBD2 matching over 7 bases. CDR1 is MNHEY and CDR2 is SVGEGT in the germline V gene. This CDR3 is 15 amino acids long. CDR3 protein: CASSPGTISTETQYI. CDR3 coding DNA: TGTGCCAGCAGTCCCGGGACTATCAGCACAGAAACGCAGTATATT.

In regard to this clonotype: The junction does not match germline at one end; this may be a read error. This sequence joins TRBV12-3 or TRBV12-4 and TRBJ1-6; D is possibly TRBD1 (5 bases). This CDR3 has 15 amino acids. This chain's CDR3 is CASSCTTERNSPLQF. CDR3 sequence (DNA): TGTGCCAGCAGTTGCACGACAGAGCGTAATTCACCCCTCCAATTT.

The J gene is TRBJ1-5, the V gene TRBV28, with 7 bases that match TRBD1. The CDR3 is 15 residues long. The germline CDR1 and CDR2 sequences are MDHEN and SYDVKM. The trim removed 4 bases at V and 8 bases at J, leaving 11 bases unmatched. DNA for the CDR3: TGTGCCAGCAGTTCACCCCGACAGGGAGGGAAGCCCCAGCATTTT. It codes for CASSSPRQGGKPQHF.

Concerning this clonotype: The CDR3 does not close with the conserved phenylalanine or tryptophan, likely indicating a read error. The chain links TRBV11-2 to TRBJ1-4; D is unclear. CDR3 size: 18 residues. Trimming took off 5 bases at V and 3 bases at J, with 22 bases between the two ends. Germline V lookup: CDR1 SGHAT, CDR2 FQNNGV. This chain's CDR3 is CASSADPLVGRSNEKLFL. DNA for the CDR3: TGTGCCAGCAGCGCCGACCCCCTGGTCGGGCGATCTAATGAAAAACTGTTTCTT.

Of note for this clonotype: Possible read error: a much larger clone is one base away. The chain carries TRBV28 and TRBJ2-7, with 8 bases fitting TRBD1. Trimming cost V 0 bases and J 9 bases; bases outside gene matches: 10. The CDR3 runs to 15 residues. Germline assignment: CDR1 MDHEN and CDR2 SYDVKM. For the CDR3, the DNA is TGTGCCAGCAGTTTATGGCAGACAGGGGACGACGTGCAGTACTTC. It codes for CASSLWQTGDDVQYF.